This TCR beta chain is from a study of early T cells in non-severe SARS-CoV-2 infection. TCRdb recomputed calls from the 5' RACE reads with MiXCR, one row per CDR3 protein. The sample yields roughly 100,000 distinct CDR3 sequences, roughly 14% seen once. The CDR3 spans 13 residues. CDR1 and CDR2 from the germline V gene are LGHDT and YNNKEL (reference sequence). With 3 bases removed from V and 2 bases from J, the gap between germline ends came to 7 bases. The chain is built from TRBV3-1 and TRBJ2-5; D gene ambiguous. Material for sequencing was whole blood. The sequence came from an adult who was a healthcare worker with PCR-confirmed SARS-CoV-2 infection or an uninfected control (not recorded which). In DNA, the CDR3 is TGTGCCAGCAGCCAGGGGAAGCAAGAGACCCAGTACTTC. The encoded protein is CASSQGKQETQYF.